The 10 T cell receptor beta chains reported below all come from one sample, sequenced in a study of PD-1 blockade in classical Hodgkin lymphoma (dated by TCRdb to the early 2020s). Libraries were made using the immunoSEQ multiplex PCR assay. TCRdb stores this immuneACCESS table with in-frame sequences only. Part of the clones is absent; in the studies checked, under half of the shortfall reflects unresolved V genes, and no reason is known for the rest. This sample holds tens of thousands of clones; 85% to 90% were observed only once. The ten largest clones capture approximately 0.45% of the sample. This specimen's time point label, per the study, means: cycle 4 day 1 (C4D1), after about 6 weeks of nivolumab. Every trial patient had relapsed following autologous stem cell transplantation, and prior brentuximab vedotin exposure was what differed among cohorts A, B and C. CD4+ T cells were purified from thawed PBMCs by magnetic negative selection with a Miltenyi CD4+ T cell isolation kit.

The sample consisted of CD4+ T cells from blood, taken before the fourth cycle of nivolumab. The receptors stem from a human donor with classical Hodgkin lymphoma.

The V call is TRBV11-2, the J call TRBJ1-1, with a possible D match to TRBD1 (6 bases). CDR1 and CDR2 (germline): SGHAT, FQNNGV. The CDR3 has 13 residues. The ends were cut back, 5 bases at V and 7 bases at J, with 14 bases in the middle. The CDR3 DNA reads TGTGCCAGCAGCCCGAACTTACAGGGTGAAGCTTTCTTT. Its translation: CASSPNLQGEAFF. Drawing the rest from reference TRBV11-2 and TRBJ1-1, the complete variable domain is EAGVAQSPRYKIIEKRQSVAFWCNPISGHATLYWYQQILGQGPKLLIQFQNNGVVDDSQLPKDRFSAERLKGVDSTLKIQPAKLEDSAVYLCASSPNLQGEAFFGQGTRLTVV.

The chain recombines TRBV18 with TRBJ2-1; D perhaps matches TRBD2 (7 bases). The CDR3 is 13 residues long. V was clipped by 4 bases and J by 8 bases, with 12 bases between them. Germline CDR1 KGHSH, CDR2 LQKENI. For the CDR3, the DNA is TGTGCCAGCTCACGGAGCGGGACATATGAGCAGTTCTTC. It codes for CASSRSGTYEQFF.

The V call is TRBV4-1, the J call TRBJ2-3; D might be TRBD1 (5 bases). In germline, CDR1 is MGHRA, CDR2 YSYEKL. This CDR3 has 17 amino acids. V lost 5 bases and J lost 0, with 18 bases in between. The CDR3, as DNA: TGCGCCAGCAGCGCAAAGCCCCAGGGATCTAGCACAGATACGCAGTATTTT. Its protein is CASSAKPQGSSTDTQYF.

J is TRBJ2-7 and V is TRBV7-2, with 8 bases lining up with TRBD2. The V and J ends lost 5 bases and 0 bases, in that order; junction bases with no gene match: 15. This CDR3 spans 18 amino acids. Germline V gene data show CDR1 as SGHTA and CDR2 as FQGNSA. DNA of the CDR3: TGTGCCAGCAGCCTCAGGGCGAGCGGGGGAACCCACTCCTACGAGCAGTACTTC. It yields the protein CASSLRASGGTHSYEQYF.

This clone was seen once. The V gene is TRBV7-2, the J gene TRBJ1-2; D is unresolved. This CDR3 has 16 residues. Trimming stripped 1 base from V and 1 base from J, with 13 bases between. Per germline, CDR1 SGHTA and CDR2 FQGNSA. The CDR3 nucleotides are TGTGCCAGCAGCTTAGAAGGTGGAAGGGTTAACTATGGCTACACCTTC. Translated, it gives CASSLEGGRVNYGYTF. Together with reference TRBV7-2 and TRBJ1-2, the CDR3 gives the full variable domain: GAGVSQSPSNKVTEKGKDVELRCDPISGHTALYWYRQSLGQGLEFLIYFQGNSAPDKSGLPSDRFSAERTGGSVSTLTIQRTQQEDSAVYLCASSLEGGRVNYGYTFGSGTRLTVV.

The V gene is TRBV11-2, the J gene TRBJ1-5; tentatively, D is TRBD1 (6 bases). This CDR3 comprises 17 residues. Between the trimmed V and J ends, which lost 3 bases and 0 bases, there was a span of 15 bases. Germline V gene data show CDR1 as SGHAT and CDR2 as FQNNGV. The CDR3 protein is CASSFADSGYSNQPQHF. For the CDR3, the DNA is TGTGCCAGCAGCTTTGCGGACAGCGGGTATAGCAATCAGCCCCAGCATTTT.

This chain's CDR3 is CASKKTGATYEQYF. CDR3 sequence (DNA): TGTGCCAGTAAGAAGACAGGGGCCACCTACGAGCAGTACTTC. This chain joins TRBV28 and TRBJ2-7; 8 positions match TRBD1. The germline V gene has CDR1 MDHEN and CDR2 SYDVKM. This CDR3 region has 14 residues. V lost 9 bases and J lost 2; bases outside the gene matches: 9.

V gene TRBV2 combines with J gene TRBJ1-3; tentatively, D is TRBD1 (5 bases). This CDR3 is 16 amino acids long. Per the germline V gene, CDR1 is SNHLY and CDR2 is FYNNEI. V was pared by 8 bases and J by 0 bases, with 17 bases between. In DNA, the CDR3 is TGTGCCAGCTCCATGGAGGGGCCCCTCTCTGGAAACACCATATATTTT. This sequence encodes CASSMEGPLSGNTIYF.

This rearrangement joins TRBV13 to TRBJ2-7; 10 nucleotides line up with TRBD1. The length of the CDR3 is 18 residues. V lost 3 bases to trimming and J lost 1 base; unmatched junction nucleotides: 12. Germline values: CDR1 PRHDT, CDR2 FYEKMQ (reference sequence). The CDR3 loop is CASSFRSGQGVRSYEQYF. The CDR3 DNA sequence: TGTGCCAGCAGCTTTCGTTCCGGACAGGGGGTAAGATCCTACGAGCAGTACTTC.

This chain connects TRBV29-1 to TRBJ2-7; TRBD2 matches 7 bases. The CDR3 is made up of 19 amino acids. The trim removed 8 bases at V and 2 bases at J, leaving 27 bases unmatched. CDR1 and CDR2 (germline): SQVTM, ANQGSEA. The CDR3 DNA sequence: TGCAGCCCGGGGGGAAGGGATGGGAGCGGCAACAGTCTCACCTACGAGCAGTACTTC. Protein sequence: CSPGGRDGSGNSLTYEQYF.